A single sample gave rise to the 20 T cell receptor beta chains below, sequenced in a study of blood T cells in healthy people across ages. The authors ran a second PCR of about 7 to 11 cycles using a sample-barcoded 5' primer and a J-beta primer mix. TCRdb passed the 5' RACE reads through MiXCR, listing each CDR3 protein once. The sample contains 650,000 to 700,000 distinct CDR3 sequences, approximately 30% of which appear only once. The sample consisted of blood. The receptor set was obtained from a woman aged 80 or over in good health.

V and J are TRBV14 and TRBJ2-5; 8 bases are a match to TRBD2. The CDR3 is 16 residues long. V lost 5 bases to trimming and J lost 3 bases; unmatched junction nucleotides: 11. The germline gives CDR1 SGHDN, CDR2 FVKESK. The CDR3 here is CASSGPGTRAEETQYF. The DNA of the CDR3 is TGTGCCAGCAGCGGACCCGGGACTAGAGCAGAAGAGACCCAGTACTTC.

Note on this clonotype: Being one base from a much bigger clone, this may be a read error. This chain connects TRBV20-1 to TRBJ2-1; D possibly matches TRBD1 or TRBD2 (6 bases each). The CDR3 sequence is 14 residues long. Germline-derived CDR1 and CDR2 are DFQATT and SNEGSKA (reference sequence). Between the trimmed V and J ends, which lost 4 bases and 2 bases, there was a span of 12 bases. This CDR3 is CSAIGRGAYNEQFF. The CDR3, as DNA: TGCAGTGCTATCGGAAGGGGGGCCTACAATGAGCAGTTCTTC.

This clonotype was observed a handful of times. A single base separates this from a much larger clone, so it may be a read error. The rearrangement joins TRBV18 to TRBJ2-1; perhaps TRBD2 as D (7 bases). Germline V lookup: CDR1 KGHSH, CDR2 LQKENI. CDR3 length: 16 residues. Here the CDR3 DNA reads TGTGCCAGCTCACCGCAGGGGAGGGAGACCTACGATGAGCAGTTCTTC. It yields the protein CASSPQGRETYDEQFF. Full variable domain (missing parts from reference TRBV18 and TRBJ2-1): NAGVMQNPRHLVRRRGQEARLRCSPMKGHSHVYWYRQLPEEGLKFMVYLQKENIIDESGMPKERFSAEFPKEGPSILRIQQVVRGDSAAYFCASSPQGRETYDEQFFGPGTRLTVL.

This clonotype was counted ten times or more. At one boundary the junction diverges from the germline segment, which might be a read error. The V and J genes are TRBV5-1 and TRBJ2-7, with 12 bases fitting TRBD1. This CDR3 region has 17 residues. Germline values: CDR1 SGHRS, CDR2 YFSETQ. The CDR3 is CASSPSGTGGPSNEQYF. CDR3 in DNA: TGCGCCAGCAGCCCTTCCGGGACAGGGGGCCCCTCCAACGAGCAGTACTTC.

V and J are TRBV5-1 and TRBJ1-5, with a tentative D call TRBD1 (5 bases). Trimming took off 0 bases at V and 0 bases at J, with 13 bases between the two ends. The CDR3 is 17 amino acids. Germline CDR1 reads SGHRS; CDR2 reads YFSETQ. The CDR3 region is CASSLDTGQASNQPQHF. For the CDR3, the DNA is TGCGCCAGCAGCTTGGATACGGGGCAGGCTAGCAATCAGCCCCAGCATTTT.

This clonotype has more than one count but fewer than ten. Since a much larger clone is just one base distant, this may be a read error. This chain joins TRBV6-1 and TRBJ2-1, with D perhaps being TRBD1 or TRBD2 (5 bases each). Judging by the DNA end, TRBJ2-7 fits better; the J call may be wrong. The CDR3 runs to 15 residues. Germline assignment: CDR1 MNHNS and CDR2 SASEGT. The DNA for the CDR3 is TGTGCCAGCTACAGAACCGGGACCGCCTACAATGAGCAGTACTTC. It specifies CASYRTGTAYNEQYF.

The gene calls are TRBV11-2 and TRBJ2-7, with 9 bases that match TRBD2. CDR3 length: 16 residues. The germline gives CDR1 SGHAT, CDR2 FQNNGV. V lost 1 base, J lost 7 bases, and 11 bases stayed unmatched. The CDR3 region has the DNA TGTGCCAGCAGCTTAGTAGCTAGCGGGGAAGGCGGGGAGCAGTACTTC. The encoded protein is CASSLVASGEGGEQYF.

In this sample, this clonotype turned up many times. V gene TRBV9 combines with J gene TRBJ2-1; TRBD2 agrees at 7 bases. The CDR3 sequence is 14 residues long. J was trimmed by 9 bases and V by 4 bases; bases with no gene match: 10. The germline gives CDR1 SGDLS, CDR2 YYNGEE. CDR3 nucleotides: TGTGCCAGCAGCCACCGGACTAGTTCAGCTGAGCAGTTCTTC. This sequence encodes CASSHRTSSAEQFF. Full variable domain (outside the CDR3, taken from reference TRBV9 and TRBJ2-1): DSGVTQTPKHLITATGQRVTLRCSPRSGDLSVYWYQQSLDQGLQFLIQYYNGEERAKGNILERFSAQQFPDLHSELNLSSLELGDSALYFCASSHRTSSAEQFFGPGTRLTVL.

The sample holds many counts of this clonotype. The chain uses TRBV9 and TRBJ1-5, with 8 positions matching TRBD1. CDR1 SGDLS and CDR2 YYNGEE come from the germline V gene. V dropped 5 bases and J dropped 7; count of bases not matched to a gene: 2. The CDR3 spans 12 residues. The DNA of the CDR3 is TGTGCCAGCAGTCAGGGGGCCCAGCCCCAGCATTTT. Residues: CASSQGAQPQHF.

V usage is TRBV5-1 and J usage is TRBJ1-6; 8 bases are a match to TRBD1. There are 14 residues in the CDR3. V dropped 7 bases and J dropped 7; count of bases not matched to a gene: 7. Germline V lookup: CDR1 SGHRS, CDR2 YFSETQ. The CDR3 DNA is TGCGCCAGCCAGACAGGGGCTGAAAATTCACCCCTCCACTTT. It translates to CASQTGAENSPLHF.

This clonotype was counted between two and nine times. One end of the junction does not line up with germline, which may come from a read error. The genes are TRBV6-1 and TRBJ1-1, with D unclear. The germline gives CDR1 MNHNS, CDR2 SASEGT. This CDR3 region has 13 residues. CDR3 in amino acids: CASRGLENTDAFF. The CDR3 DNA sequence: TGTGCCAGCAGGGGATTGGAGAACACTGACGCTTTCTTT.

There are many counts of this clonotype. The gene calls are TRBV20-1 and TRBJ1-5, with unresolved D. This CDR3 spans 16 amino acids. Germline loops: CDR1 DFQATT, CDR2 SNEGSKA (reference sequence). Trimming pared 2 bases from V and 0 bases from J, leaving 14 bases between. The CDR3 reads CSARLGSLYSNQPQHF. CDR3 bases: TGCAGTGCTAGATTGGGCAGTCTATATAGCAATCAGCCCCAGCATTTT.

On this clonotype itself: This may arise from a read error, as a much more abundant clone is one base away. The J gene is TRBJ1-2, the V gene TRBV20-1, with a weak D call TRBD1 (6 bases). The CDR3 has 14 amino acids. Germline loops: CDR1 DFQATT, CDR2 SNEGSKA (reference sequence). The V and J ends lost 5 bases and 0 bases respectively, with 13 bases between them. In DNA, the CDR3 is TGCAGTGCTGGAGGCAGGGGCTCTAACTATGGCTACACCTTC. Amino acids: CSAGGRGSNYGYTF.

This clonotype was counted many times. This chain joins TRBV20-1 and TRBJ1-5, with 7 nucleotides matching TRBD1. CDR1 and CDR2 (germline): DFQATT, SNEGSKA (reference sequence). The CDR3 has 13 amino acids. V was clipped by 5 bases and J by 3 bases; unmatched bases: 4. CDR3 amino acids: CSAGGQFNQPQHF. The CDR3 coding sequence is TGCAGTGCTGGGGGACAGTTCAATCAGCCCCAGCATTTT.

The chain couples TRBV20-1 to TRBJ2-5, with 8 bases lining up with TRBD2. CDR1 is DFQATT and CDR2 is SNEGSKA in the germline V gene (reference sequence). The CDR3 has 16 amino acids. V lost 0 bases and J lost 5; bases outside the gene matches: 11. The CDR3 here is CSARDLTSVGRETQYF. As DNA, the CDR3 is TGCAGTGCTAGAGATTTGACTAGCGTCGGAAGGGAGACCCAGTACTTC.

This clonotype was observed a few times. The rearrangement links TRBV7-3 to TRBJ2-2, with 12 bases matching TRBD2. Trimming cost V 4 bases and J 5 bases; bases outside gene matches: 14. The CDR3 extends over 19 amino acids. CDR1 is SGHTA, CDR2 FQGTGA, per germline. The CDR3 DNA follows: TGTGCCAGCAGCTCTAGCGGGGGGGGATACGGTGAATCTACCGGGGAGCTGTTTTTT. Amino acids: CASSSSGGGYGESTGELFF.

This clonotype was found once. This chain connects TRBV29-1 to TRBJ2-3; TRBD2 is a possible D gene (6 bases). The germline V gene has CDR1 SQVTM and CDR2 ANQGSEA. Trimming cost V 5 bases and J 4 bases, with 10 bases left between them. There are 12 residues in the CDR3. CDR3 residues: CSVTGEADTQYF. The CDR3, as DNA: TGCAGCGTTACCGGGGAGGCAGATACGCAGTATTTT.

This chain uses TRBV10-3 with TRBJ2-4; 7 bases are a match to TRBD2. Germline V gene data show CDR1 as ENHRY and CDR2 as SYGVKD. J gave up 13 bases and V 4 bases, and 37 bases lay outside the gene matches. CDR3 size: 22 residues. The DNA for the CDR3 is TGTGCCATCAGTGTAAGCTCTTTCCCCCGGGGTCTGTGTCGGGACTACAACAATGAGCAGTACTTC. Its translation is CAISVSSFPRGLCRDYNNEQYF.

This clonotype showed up many times. The V and J genes are TRBV6-2 or TRBV6-3 and TRBJ2-1, with 8 positions matching TRBD2. V trimming: 8 bases; J trimming: 4 bases; junction bases outside the gene matches: 16. CDR3 length: 17 residues. CDR1 is MNHEY, CDR2 SVGEGT, per germline. The CDR3 bases are TGTGCCAGCGGCTTCGATGAGCGGGGGCCTCGTTACAATGAGCAGTTCTTC. Its translation is CASGFDERGPRYNEQFF.

In its sample, this clonotype was seen many times. The V gene is TRBV18, the J gene TRBJ1-2; 9 nucleotides match TRBD1. Germline V gene lookup returns CDR1 KGHSH and CDR2 LQKENI. V shed 4 bases and J 5 bases; nucleotides not matched to a gene: 5. The CDR3 extends over 14 amino acids. The CDR3 protein is CASSRDRDAYGYTF. The DNA for the CDR3 is TGTGCCAGCTCACGGGACAGGGATGCATATGGCTACACCTTC.